Listed below are T cell receptor beta chains from one sample, sequenced in a study of blood T cell repertoires in COVID-19. Clones were read by immunoSEQ multiplex PCR, and TCRdb kept only the in-frame ones, dropping some. The sample consists of around 250,000 clones, over 70% of them appearing once. Sequencing was performed on peripheral blood. The receptors here all came from a woman aged 70-85 years with COVID-19, enrolled during active disease. The CDR3 runs from the conserved cysteine through the conserved F or W. Each record gives: V gene, D gene, CDR3 length, J gene, CDR3 protein. A D gene is named only where the DNA matches it firmly.

v_call: TRBV19
d_call: TRBD2
cdr3_length: 14
j_call: TRBJ2-7
cdr3_aa: CASSIGGRPYEQYF

v_call: TRBV4-2
d_call: .
cdr3_length: 14
j_call: TRBJ1-2
cdr3_aa: CASSRNREGLGYTF

v_call: TRBV7-9
d_call: TRBD2
cdr3_length: 18
j_call: TRBJ2-4
cdr3_aa: CASSPAGAWGIGKNIQYF

v_call: TRBV30
d_call: .
cdr3_length: 15
j_call: TRBJ2-6
cdr3_aa: CAWTPGGSGANVLTF

v_call: TRBV18
d_call: .
cdr3_length: 14
j_call: TRBJ2-2
cdr3_aa: CASSLSRNTGELFF

v_call: TRBV20-1
d_call: .
cdr3_length: 11
j_call: TRBJ1-2
cdr3_aa: CSASPGLGYTF

v_call: TRBV4-1
d_call: TRBD1
cdr3_length: 13
j_call: TRBJ2-7
cdr3_aa: CASSVQGRDEQYF

v_call: TRBV20-1
d_call: .
cdr3_length: 10
j_call: TRBJ1-1
cdr3_aa: CSATDNEAFF

v_call: TRBV6-5
d_call: TRBD2
cdr3_length: 13
j_call: TRBJ2-1
cdr3_aa: CASRLDSAGMYFF

v_call: TRBV27
d_call: .
cdr3_length: 15
j_call: TRBJ2-3
cdr3_aa: CASSLLGLGTDTQYF

v_call: TRBV7-2
d_call: TRBD2
cdr3_length: 18
j_call: TRBJ2-1
cdr3_aa: CASSLVFAGGSSGNEQFF

v_call: TRBV20-1
d_call: TRBD2
cdr3_length: 17
j_call: TRBJ2-5
cdr3_aa: CSASPGLAGVGEETQYF

v_call: TRBV24-1
d_call: .
cdr3_length: 13
j_call: TRBJ1-1
cdr3_aa: CATSLTGSTEAFF

v_call: TRBV19
d_call: .
cdr3_length: 17
j_call: TRBJ2-1
cdr3_aa: CASRASGLYLSYNEQFF

v_call: TRBV6-6
d_call: .
cdr3_length: 14
j_call: TRBJ1-5
cdr3_aa: CASSSGGDNQPQHF

v_call: TRBV28
d_call: TRBD1
cdr3_length: 15
j_call: TRBJ1-5
cdr3_aa: CASRGQGGSNQPQHF

v_call: TRBV7-9
d_call: TRBD2
cdr3_length: 18
j_call: TRBJ2-1
cdr3_aa: CASSGVGTSGSVDNEQFF